Below, 29 T cell receptor beta chains from the same sample are listed, as sequenced in a study of identical twins. From the 5' RACE reads, TCRdb called clonotypes with MiXCR, one entry per CDR3 protein. The table lists approximately 500,000 distinct CDR3 sequences, roughly 15% of them singletons. Separately, the same data were catalogued under a study of yellow fever vaccine responses in identical twins.

Sequences were obtained from CD4+ T cells sorted from blood. All receptors derive from a woman younger than 30 in good health.

This clonotype has only a few counts. This chain links TRBV9 with TRBJ2-1; 9 nucleotides align to TRBD2. Germline assignment: CDR1 SGDLS and CDR2 YYNGEE. The CDR3 is made up of 16 amino acids. J gave up 7 bases and V 0 bases, and 8 bases lay outside the gene matches. The DNA of the CDR3 is TGTGCCAGCAGCGTAGGGCATAGCGGGAGTGTGAATGAGCAGTTCTTC. It codes for CASSVGHSGSVNEQFF.

The chain has TRBV20-1 and TRBJ1-4, with no clear D. Germline V gives CDR1 DFQATT, CDR2 SNEGSKA (reference sequence). The CDR3 runs to 15 residues. V lost 0 bases to trimming and J lost 0 bases, with 8 bases between them. CDR3 nucleotide sequence: TGCAGTGCTAGAGATGGTGGCTCAACTAATGAAAAACTGTTTTTT. It yields the protein CSARDGGSTNEKLFF.

This clonotype was observed a handful of times. This rearrangement joins TRBV19 to TRBJ1-5; D possibly corresponds to TRBD1 (5 bases). Germline lookup yields CDR1 LNHDA and CDR2 SQIVND (reference sequence). V was trimmed by 1 base and J by 2 bases, leaving 6 bases between them. This CDR3 is 14 amino acids long. CDR3 residues: CASSIVGGNQPQHF. Here the CDR3 DNA reads TGTGCCAGTAGTATAGTGGGGGGCAATCAGCCCCAGCATTTT.

The chain has TRBV15 and TRBJ2-1; D not resolved. The CDR3 is 15 amino acids. Germline V gene lookup returns CDR1 LNHNV and CDR2 YYDKDF (reference sequence). V was shortened by 0 bases and J by 5 bases, with 11 bases between the two germline ends. The CDR3 DNA follows: TGTGCCACCAGCAGAGATACGGTGGCTAACAATGAGCAGTTCTTC. Its protein product is CATSRDTVANNEQFF.

This clonotype was seen a few times. The V call is TRBV11-2, the J call TRBJ2-1; 10 bases align to TRBD2. Germline V lookup: CDR1 SGHAT, CDR2 FQNNGV. The ends lost 2 bases at V and 8 bases at J; junction bases unmatched: 6. The CDR3 is 15 amino acids. The CDR3 reads CASSLLSGGAHEQFF. The CDR3 DNA follows: TGTGCCAGCAGCTTATTGAGCGGGGGGGCTCATGAGCAGTTCTTC.

The chain has TRBV20-1 and TRBJ2-2; D is perhaps TRBD1 (7 bases). This CDR3 has 15 amino acids. CDR1 and CDR2 from the germline V gene are DFQATT and SNEGSKA (reference sequence). Trimming took 0 bases from V and 6 from J, leaving 14 bases between them. This CDR3 reads CSARDLARGAGELFF. The DNA of the CDR3 is TGCAGTGCTAGAGATCTAGCCAGGGGGGCCGGGGAGCTGTTTTTT.

The rearrangement uses TRBV9 and TRBJ2-5, with D possibly matching TRBD2 (6 bases). Deletions cut 4 bases from V and 2 bases from J, with 18 bases between. Germline lookup yields CDR1 SGDLS and CDR2 YYNGEE. CDR3 length: 16 amino acids. For the CDR3, the DNA is TGTGCCAGCAGCCTCCGCGGCGGGGACGTTCAAGAGACCCAGTACTTC. Translation gives CASSLRGGDVQETQYF.

The chain couples TRBV7-8 to TRBJ2-1; D might be TRBD2 (6 bases). The CDR3 has 15 amino acids. CDR1 and CDR2 (germline): SGHVS, FQNEAQ. Between the trimmed V and J ends, which lost 4 bases and 7 bases, there was a span of 17 bases. The CDR3 sequence: CASSSPRGSGNEQFF. As DNA, the CDR3 is TGTGCCAGCAGCTCCCCCCGGGGGTCGGGGAATGAGCAGTTCTTC.

The V call is TRBV15, the J call TRBJ2-7; no definite D call. This CDR3 contains 14 residues. CDR1 is LNHNV and CDR2 is YYDKDF in the germline V gene (reference sequence). Trimming stripped 1 base from V and 1 base from J, with 8 bases between. The CDR3 protein is CATSRGVGSYEQYF. The DNA of the CDR3 is TGTGCCACCAGCAGAGGGGTTGGGTCCTACGAGCAGTACTTC.

V and J are TRBV5-1 and TRBJ2-2; maybe TRBD2 (6 bases). The germline gives CDR1 SGHRS, CDR2 YFSETQ. Trimming took off 0 bases at V and 5 bases at J, with 17 bases between the two ends. CDR3 length: 17 amino acids. The CDR3 DNA sequence: TGCGCCAGCAGCTTGGCCGATGGCAGGAGGGCGACCGGGGAGCTGTTTTTT. Translation: CASSLADGRRATGELFF.

There are many counts of this clonotype. The chain has TRBV3-1 and TRBJ2-2; 7 bases agree with TRBD1. This CDR3 has 16 residues. V shed 1 base and J 2 bases; nucleotides not matched to a gene: 4. Germline V gives CDR1 LGHDT, CDR2 YNNKEL (reference sequence). CDR3 coding DNA: TGTGCCAGCAGCCAAGGAACAGGGGTTAACACCGGGGAGCTGTTTTTT. This sequence encodes CASSQGTGVNTGELFF.

In its sample, this clonotype was seen a few times. CDR3 residues: CASSLMISGNEQFF. DNA for the CDR3: TGTGCCAGCAGCTTAATGATCTCAGGAAACGAGCAGTTCTTC. The chain carries TRBV7-6 and TRBJ2-1; unclear D gene. CDR1 SGHVS and CDR2 FNYEAQ come from the germline V gene. CDR3 size: 14 residues. V was clipped by 2 bases and J by 10 bases, with 15 bases between them.

The chain recombines TRBV11-3 with TRBJ2-7; 8 nucleotides agree with TRBD1. Germline V lookup: CDR1 SGHNT, CDR2 YENEEA. The J segment lost 1 base and the V segment lost 5 bases, leaving 10 bases of the junction unmatched. This CDR3 has 16 amino acids. This CDR3 is CASSPHGQGLSYEQYF. For the CDR3, the DNA is TGTGCCAGCAGCCCGCACGGACAGGGACTGTCCTACGAGCAGTACTTC.

V gene TRBV20-1 combines with J gene TRBJ2-3; 11 bases align to TRBD2. The J segment lost 4 bases and the V segment lost 6 bases, leaving 6 bases of the junction unmatched. This CDR3 region has 14 residues. The V gene's germline CDR1 is DFQATT and CDR2 SNEGSKA (reference sequence). The DNA of the CDR3 is TGCAGTGCGCCGACTAGCGGGACACCAGATACGCAGTATTTT. Its translation: CSAPTSGTPDTQYF.

The chain couples TRBV11-2 to TRBJ2-3; D is undetermined. V gave up 5 bases and J gave up 7 bases, with 10 bases separating them. The CDR3 covers 12 residues. Germline V lookup: CDR1 SGHAT, CDR2 FQNNGV. CDR3 in DNA: TGTGCCAGCAGCCCTCTAGAACATACGCAGTATTTT. This gives the protein CASSPLEHTQYF.

The V and J genes are TRBV2 and TRBJ2-4; 9 positions match TRBD2. Germline V gene sequence: CDR1 SNHLY, CDR2 FYNNEI. The CDR3 length is 18 residues. V gave up 4 bases and J gave up 0 bases; unmatched junction bases: 10. The CDR3 protein is CASSGRGGADGAKNIQYF. In nucleotides, the CDR3 is TGTGCCAGCAGTGGCCGCGGGGGGGCCGATGGAGCCAAAAACATTCAGTACTTC.

This clonotype was seen a handful of times. The chain joins TRBV20-1 to TRBJ2-3; 13 bases align to TRBD2. J was trimmed by 9 bases and V by 6 bases; bases with no gene match: 12. CDR3 length: 15 residues. Germline CDR1 and CDR2: DFQATT and SNEGSKA (reference sequence). The CDR3, as DNA: TGCAGTGCCCCCGCCCGGACTAGCGGGAGTGAGACGCAGTATTTT. Its translation is CSAPARTSGSETQYF.

In its sample, this clonotype was seen a few times. The rearrangement joins TRBV5-1 to TRBJ2-2, with a tentative D call TRBD2 (7 bases). Looked up from germline, CDR1 is SGHRS and CDR2 is YFSETQ. The CDR3 has 17 residues. The V end was cut by 0 bases, the J end by 5 bases, with 17 bases between. The CDR3 bases are TGCGCCAGCAGCTTGGCCGATAGGGGGGGACCGACCGGGGAGCTGTTTTTT. It encodes CASSLADRGGPTGELFF.

The rearrangement uses TRBV28 and TRBJ2-2; 7 nucleotides align to TRBD2. CDR1 and CDR2 (germline): MDHEN, SYDVKM. The trim removed 7 bases at V and 1 base at J, leaving 12 bases unmatched. CDR3 length: 17 amino acids. CDR3 DNA: TGTGCCAGCACCCACCCCGGACTAGTGATGAACACCGGGGAGCTGTTTTTT. Translating gives CASTHPGLVMNTGELFF.

This rearrangement joins TRBV20-1 to TRBJ2-2, with 14 positions matching TRBD2. V lost 2 bases, J lost 5 bases, and 1 base stayed unmatched. CDR1 DFQATT and CDR2 SNEGSKA come from the germline V gene (reference sequence). CDR3 length: 15 residues. CDR3 in amino acids: CSARRTSGGTGELFF. CDR3 sequence (DNA): TGCAGTGCTAGAAGGACTAGCGGGGGGACCGGGGAGCTGTTTTTT.

This clonotype was recorded at least ten times. The genes are TRBV12-3 or TRBV12-4 and TRBJ1-5, with D possibly being TRBD1 (5 bases). V was cut by 8 bases and J by 6 bases, with 11 bases left in between. The CDR3 is made up of 12 amino acids. The CDR3 is CASGLGPQPQHF. The CDR3 DNA reads as TGTGCCAGCGGGCTGGGGCCTCAGCCCCAGCATTTT.

Many counts were recorded for this clonotype. The V gene is TRBV12-3 or TRBV12-4, the J gene TRBJ2-3, with a possible D match to TRBD1 (6 bases). The CDR3 length is 14 residues. V shed 6 bases and J shed 4 bases, with 14 bases lying between them. The CDR3 spells CASRPRAGADTQYF. DNA of the CDR3: TGTGCCAGCAGACCGCGGGCAGGGGCAGATACGCAGTATTTT.

This clonotype occurred many times. The gene calls are TRBV29-1 and TRBJ2-3, with D tentatively TRBD2 (6 bases). The germline V gene has CDR1 SQVTM and CDR2 ANQGSEA. Trimming removed 5 bases from V and 6 bases from J, with 21 bases in between. The CDR3 extends over 15 amino acids. The CDR3, as DNA: TGCAGCGTTCAAACTAGAGGCGGGGTTACGGATACGCAGTATTTT. This encodes CSVQTRGGVTDTQYF.

This clonotype was picked up a small number of times. The V call is TRBV12-3 or TRBV12-4, the J call TRBJ2-3; 10 nucleotides align to TRBD2. The ends lost 6 bases at V and 2 bases at J; junction bases unmatched: 14. This CDR3 spans 18 amino acids. The CDR3 region has the DNA TGTGCCAGCAGAGCTCCGGGACTAGCGTTCCCGGCCACAGATACGCAGTATTTT. Translated, it gives CASRAPGLAFPATDTQYF.

This chain links TRBV6-5 with TRBJ2-3; D might be TRBD2 (6 bases). Looked up from germline, CDR1 is MNHEY and CDR2 is SVGAGI. V was pared by 2 bases and J by 0 bases, with 15 bases between. This CDR3 has 17 residues. CDR3 in DNA: TGTGCCAGCAGTTACGCATTTAGCGGTTCTAGCACAGATACGCAGTATTTT. This codes for CASSYAFSGSSTDTQYF.

The genes are TRBV20-1 and TRBJ2-5; D possibly corresponds to TRBD1 (5 bases). Trimming shortened V by 4 bases and J by 5 bases, and 17 bases separated the two germline ends. Per germline, CDR1 DFQATT and CDR2 SNEGSKA (reference sequence). CDR3 length equals 14 residues. In DNA form, the CDR3 reads TGCAGTGCTATGAGAGGACACGCATATGAGACCCAGTACTTC. Its translation: CSAMRGHAYETQYF.

This sequence joins TRBV20-1 and TRBJ2-3, with 14 bases that match TRBD2. The V segment lost 4 bases and the J segment 5 bases; nucleotides outside the gene matches: 14. Germline-derived CDR1 and CDR2 are DFQATT and SNEGSKA (reference sequence). The CDR3 runs to 18 residues. CDR3 bases: TGCAGTGCTATCGGGACTAGCGGGAGCGTCAGTGCTGGAGATACGCAGTATTTT. It encodes CSAIGTSGSVSAGDTQYF.

This clonotype was detected only a few times. The chain joins TRBV5-1 to TRBJ2-7, with 12 bases aligning to TRBD2. There are 15 residues in the CDR3. CDR1 and CDR2 (germline): SGHRS, YFSETQ. Germline trimming cut 2 bases from V and 7 bases from J; bases unmatched to any gene: 7. CDR3 DNA sequence: TGCGCCAGCAGCTTTCGACTAGCGGGAGTGGGTGAGCAGTACTTC. Translating it yields CASSFRLAGVGEQYF.

V usage is TRBV27 and J usage is TRBJ2-5; weak D call: TRBD1 (5 bases). Germline lookup yields CDR1 MNHEY and CDR2 SMNVEV (reference sequence). CDR3 length equals 14 residues. V was cut by 2 bases and J by 7 bases, with 14 bases left in between. The CDR3 region has the DNA TGTGCCAGCAGTTTAGGGGCGCGAGGTGGGACCCAGTACTTC. Its protein product is CASSLGARGGTQYF.